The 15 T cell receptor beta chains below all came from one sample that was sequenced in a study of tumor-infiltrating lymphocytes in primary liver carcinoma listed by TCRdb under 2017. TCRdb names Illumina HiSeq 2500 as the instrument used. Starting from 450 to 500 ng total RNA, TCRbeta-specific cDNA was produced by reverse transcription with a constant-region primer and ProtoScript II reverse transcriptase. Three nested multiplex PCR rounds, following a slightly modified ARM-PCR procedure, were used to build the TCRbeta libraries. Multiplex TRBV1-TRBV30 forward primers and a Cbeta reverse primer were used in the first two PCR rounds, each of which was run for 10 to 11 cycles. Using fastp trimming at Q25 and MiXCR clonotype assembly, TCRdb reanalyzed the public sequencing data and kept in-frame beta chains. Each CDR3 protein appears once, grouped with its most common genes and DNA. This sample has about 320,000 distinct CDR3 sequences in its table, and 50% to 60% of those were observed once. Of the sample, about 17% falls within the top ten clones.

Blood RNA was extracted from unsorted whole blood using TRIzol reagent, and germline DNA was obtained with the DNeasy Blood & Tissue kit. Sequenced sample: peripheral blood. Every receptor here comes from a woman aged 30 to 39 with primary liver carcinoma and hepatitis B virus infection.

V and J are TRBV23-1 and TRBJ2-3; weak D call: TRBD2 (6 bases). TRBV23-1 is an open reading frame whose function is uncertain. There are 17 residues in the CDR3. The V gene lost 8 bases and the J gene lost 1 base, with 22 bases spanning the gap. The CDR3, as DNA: TGCGCCAGCCCGTCAGCGGACTCCAGGAGGGGCACAGATACGCAGTATTTT. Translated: CASPSADSRRGTDTQYF.

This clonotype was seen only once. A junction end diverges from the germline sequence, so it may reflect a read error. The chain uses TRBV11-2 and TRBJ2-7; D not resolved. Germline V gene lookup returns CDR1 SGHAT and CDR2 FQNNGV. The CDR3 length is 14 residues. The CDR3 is CTSSLDGVNEELYF. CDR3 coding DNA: TGTACCAGCAGCTTAGATGGAGTGAACGAGGAGCTGTACTTC.

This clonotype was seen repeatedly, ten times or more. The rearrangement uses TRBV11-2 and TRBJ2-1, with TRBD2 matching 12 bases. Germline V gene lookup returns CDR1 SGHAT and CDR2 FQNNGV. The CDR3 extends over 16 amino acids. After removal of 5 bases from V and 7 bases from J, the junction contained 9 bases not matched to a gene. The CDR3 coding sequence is TGTGCCAGCAGCCTATGGGGACTAGCGGGTCCTAATGAGCAGTTCTTC. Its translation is CASSLWGLAGPNEQFF.

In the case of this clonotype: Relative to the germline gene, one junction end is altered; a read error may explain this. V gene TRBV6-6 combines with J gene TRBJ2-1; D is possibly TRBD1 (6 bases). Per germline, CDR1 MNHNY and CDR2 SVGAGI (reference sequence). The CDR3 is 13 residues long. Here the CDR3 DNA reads TGTGCCAACAGTGAGACAGGTTACAATGAGCAGTTCTTC. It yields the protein CANSETGYNEQFF.

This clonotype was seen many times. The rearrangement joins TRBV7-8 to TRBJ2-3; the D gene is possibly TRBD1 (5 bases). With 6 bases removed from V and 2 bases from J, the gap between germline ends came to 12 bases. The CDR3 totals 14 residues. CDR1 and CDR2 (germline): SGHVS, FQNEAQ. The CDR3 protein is CASSFHRFTDTQYF. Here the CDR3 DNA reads TGTGCCAGCAGTTTTCACAGGTTCACAGATACGCAGTATTTT.

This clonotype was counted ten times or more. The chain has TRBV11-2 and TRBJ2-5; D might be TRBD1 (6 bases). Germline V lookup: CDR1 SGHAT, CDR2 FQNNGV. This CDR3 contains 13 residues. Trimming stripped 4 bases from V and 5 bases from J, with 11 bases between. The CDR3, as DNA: TGTGCCAGCAGCTCCAACAGGGTCGAGACCCAGTACTTC. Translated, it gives CASSSNRVETQYF.

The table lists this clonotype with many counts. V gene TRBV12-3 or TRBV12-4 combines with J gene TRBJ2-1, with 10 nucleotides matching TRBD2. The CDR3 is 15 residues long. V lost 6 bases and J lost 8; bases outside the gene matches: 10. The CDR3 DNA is TGTGCCAGCAGCTTACTAAGCGGGAGGGTGGATGAGCAGTTCTTC. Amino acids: CASSLLSGRVDEQFF.

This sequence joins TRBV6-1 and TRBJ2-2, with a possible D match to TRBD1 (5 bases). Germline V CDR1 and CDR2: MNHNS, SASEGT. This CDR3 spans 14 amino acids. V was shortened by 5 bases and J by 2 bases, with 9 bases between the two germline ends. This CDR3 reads CASSMTANTGELFF. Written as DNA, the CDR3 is TGTGCCAGCAGTATGACAGCAAACACCGGGGAGCTGTTTTTT.

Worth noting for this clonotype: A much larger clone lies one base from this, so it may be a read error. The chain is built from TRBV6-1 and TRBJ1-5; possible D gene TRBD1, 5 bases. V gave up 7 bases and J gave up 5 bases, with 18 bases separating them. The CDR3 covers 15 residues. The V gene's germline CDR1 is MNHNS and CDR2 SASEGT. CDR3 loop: CASKEGRTSHQPQHF. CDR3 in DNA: TGTGCCAGCAAAGAGGGGCGGACGAGCCATCAGCCCCAGCATTTT.

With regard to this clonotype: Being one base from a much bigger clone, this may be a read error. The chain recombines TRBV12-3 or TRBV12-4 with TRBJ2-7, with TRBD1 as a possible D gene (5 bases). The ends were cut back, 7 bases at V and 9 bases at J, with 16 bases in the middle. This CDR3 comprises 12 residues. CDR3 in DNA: TGTGCCAGCAATTTGATCAGGGTTCCGCAGTACTTC. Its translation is CASNLIRVPQYF.

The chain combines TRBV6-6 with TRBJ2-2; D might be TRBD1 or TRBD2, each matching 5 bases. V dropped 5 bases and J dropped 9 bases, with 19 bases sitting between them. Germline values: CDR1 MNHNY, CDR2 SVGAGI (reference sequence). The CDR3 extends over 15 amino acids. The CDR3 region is CASSTPLEGYRELFF. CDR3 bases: TGTGCCAGCAGTACACCCTTAGAGGGGTACAGGGAGCTGTTTTTT.

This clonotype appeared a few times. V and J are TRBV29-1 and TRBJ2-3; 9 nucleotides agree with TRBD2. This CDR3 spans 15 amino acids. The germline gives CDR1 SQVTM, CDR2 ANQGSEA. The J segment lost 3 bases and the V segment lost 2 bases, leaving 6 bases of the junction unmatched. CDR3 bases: TGCAGCGTTGAAATGGCGGGAGGGCCGACAGATACGCAGTATTTT. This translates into CSVEMAGGPTDTQYF.

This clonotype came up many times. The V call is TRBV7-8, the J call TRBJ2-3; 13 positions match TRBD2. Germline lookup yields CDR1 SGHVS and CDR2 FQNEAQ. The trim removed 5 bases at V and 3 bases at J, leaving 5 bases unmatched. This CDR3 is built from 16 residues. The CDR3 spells CASSPLTSGRTDTQYF. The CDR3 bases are TGTGCCAGCAGCCCCTTGACTAGCGGGAGGACAGATACGCAGTATTTT.

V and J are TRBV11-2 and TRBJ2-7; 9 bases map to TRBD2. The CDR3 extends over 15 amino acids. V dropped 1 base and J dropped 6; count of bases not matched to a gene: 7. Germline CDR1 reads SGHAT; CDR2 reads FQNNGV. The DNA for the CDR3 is TGTGCCAGCAGCTTAGCGGCGGGAGGGCTTGTCGAGCAGTACTTC. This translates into CASSLAAGGLVEQYF.

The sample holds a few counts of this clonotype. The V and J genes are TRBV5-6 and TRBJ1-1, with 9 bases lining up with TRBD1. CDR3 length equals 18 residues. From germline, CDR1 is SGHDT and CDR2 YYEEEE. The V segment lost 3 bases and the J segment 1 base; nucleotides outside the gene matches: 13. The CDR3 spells CASSSTLTGGAGNTEAFF. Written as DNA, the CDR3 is TGTGCCAGCAGCTCAACCCTAACAGGGGGCGCGGGGAACACTGAAGCTTTCTTT.